This T cell receptor beta chain was documented in a study of blood T cell repertoires in COVID-19. At the level of the study: The United States, Italy and Spain supplied acute and convalescent COVID-19 samples. PBMCs, B-cell-depleted T cells, or T cells were the source of the cDNA or gDNA that made up the material.

Germline CDR1 LNHNV, CDR2 YYDKDF (reference sequence). The CDR3 contains 15 residues. V lost 0 bases to trimming and J lost 6 bases; unmatched junction nucleotides: 7. This clone occurred once. Assay used: immunoSEQ multiplex PCR; TCRdb lists only in-frame clones, some missing. The sample shows 390,000 or so clones, roughly 90% of them seen only once. Seattle's enrolled individuals joined amid active infection and were then monitored longitudinally. The sample consisted of peripheral blood. The origin of this receptor is a woman between 25 and 40 years old with COVID-19, enrolled during active disease. The rearrangement joins TRBV15 to TRBJ2-7, with 8 bases fitting TRBD1. This CDR3 is CATSRDFGQGSEQYF. In DNA form, the CDR3 reads TGTGCCACCAGCAGAGATTTCGGACAGGGCTCCGAGCAGTACTTC.